One sample yielded the 28 T cell receptor beta chains listed below, sequenced in a study of OX40 agonist ivuxolimab in advanced cancers. Some clones are missing from TCRdb's copy, which holds only in-frame ones; the method was immunoSEQ multiplex PCR. The sample includes about 95,000 clones, roughly nine tenths of them seen just once. The material was CD4+ or CD8+ T cells sorted from blood, obtained in a trial of the OX40 agonist ivuxolimab. The source of these receptors is an adult with an advanced solid tumor such as melanoma, head and neck, liver or kidney cancer.

This sequence joins TRBV9 and TRBJ1-4; the D gene is possibly TRBD1 (5 bases). The CDR3 covers 15 residues. Trimming took off 4 bases at V and 2 bases at J, with 12 bases between the two ends. Germline V gives CDR1 SGDLS, CDR2 YYNGEE. In DNA, the CDR3 is TGTGCCAGCAGCTTCACGGGGGGTACTAATGAAAAACTGTTTTTT. Translation: CASSFTGGTNEKLFF.

The chain couples TRBV18 to TRBJ2-7, with a possible D match to TRBD2 (5 bases). CDR1 is KGHSH, CDR2 LQKENI, per germline. Between the trimmed V and J ends, which lost 0 bases and 3 bases, there was a span of 12 bases. The CDR3 runs 15 residues. The CDR3 DNA follows: TGTGCCAGCTCACCACCAAACCCGGGGAGCTACGAGCAGTACTTC. This codes for CASSPPNPGSYEQYF.

The rearrangement links TRBV5-1 to TRBJ2-3; tentative D call: TRBD1 (5 bases). CDR3 length: 17 amino acids. Germline CDR1 is SGHRS and CDR2 is YFSETQ. Trimming stripped 3 bases from V and 4 bases from J, with 21 bases between. The CDR3 protein is CASSSQAGPGAADTQYF. CDR3 sequence (DNA): TGCGCCAGCAGCTCTCAAGCTGGTCCTGGGGCGGCAGATACGCAGTATTTT.

The table lists this clone with a count of one. The rearrangement links TRBV5-1 to TRBJ2-7; D call uncertain. Trimming removed 1 base from V and 1 base from J, with 9 bases in between. The CDR3 totals 14 residues. Germline V lookup: CDR1 SGHRS, CDR2 YFSETQ. This chain's CDR3 is CASSLFGPSYEQYF. The CDR3 bases are TGCGCCAGCAGCTTGTTTGGCCCGTCCTACGAGCAGTACTTC.

The chain has TRBV18 and TRBJ1-1, with D tentatively TRBD1 (5 bases). Trimming stripped 6 bases from V and 3 bases from J, with 17 bases between. The CDR3 consists of 15 residues. Germline CDR1 and CDR2: KGHSH and LQKENI. The CDR3, as DNA: TGTGCCAGCTCCCCAAGGGAGGCGGGGGACACTGAAGCTTTCTTT. It yields the protein CASSPREAGDTEAFF.

This rearrangement joins TRBV7-2 to TRBJ1-2; TRBD1 might be the D (5 bases). Trimming shortened V by 3 bases and J by 9 bases, and 14 bases separated the two germline ends. The CDR3 runs 13 residues. CDR1 is SGHTA and CDR2 is FQGNSA in the germline V gene. The CDR3 coding sequence is TGTGCCAGCAGCTTGGGGGTAGAAAGTCGCTACACCTTC. Protein product: CASSLGVESRYTF.

The chain carries TRBV5-4 and TRBJ2-2; tentatively, D is TRBD2 (5 bases). The CDR3 runs 15 residues. Trimming stripped 0 bases from V and 4 bases from J, with 10 bases between. Germline V gene lookup returns CDR1 SGHNT and CDR2 YYREEE (reference sequence). CDR3 sequence (DNA): TGTGCCAGCAGCTTGGGGACTTCTTTCACCGGGGAGCTGTTTTTT. As protein: CASSLGTSFTGELFF.

CDR3 region: CASSYSGELAYEQYF. CDR3 nucleotide sequence: TGTGCCAGCAGTTACTCCGGGGAATTGGCCTACGAGCAGTACTTC. The rearrangement links TRBV6-5 to TRBJ2-7, with a weak D call TRBD2 (5 bases). The CDR3 consists of 15 residues. Germline CDR1 reads MNHEY; CDR2 reads SVGAGI. Deletions cut 0 bases from V and 2 bases from J, with 11 bases between.

V usage is TRBV2 and J usage is TRBJ2-1; weak D call: TRBD2 (6 bases). V was pared by 4 bases and J by 4 bases, with 11 bases between. Germline V gives CDR1 SNHLY, CDR2 FYNNEI. The CDR3 extends over 14 amino acids. This chain's CDR3 is CASSAFGGYNEQFF. The CDR3 DNA follows: TGTGCCAGCAGTGCTTTTGGGGGGTACAATGAGCAGTTCTTC.

CDR3 sequence: CASSLSNQRTPYEQYF. CDR3 DNA: TGTGCCAGCAGTTTATCGAACCAGCGGACCCCCTACGAGCAGTACTTC. This sequence joins TRBV27 and TRBJ2-7; possibly TRBD2 for D (5 bases). Germline loops: CDR1 MNHEY, CDR2 SMNVEV (reference sequence). V was trimmed by 0 bases and J by 2 bases, leaving 14 bases between them. This CDR3 contains 16 residues.

This CDR3 reads CASSVDGVTWETQYF. The CDR3 DNA reads TGTGCCAGCAGCGTAGATGGGGTTACCTGGGAGACCCAGTACTTC. The rearrangement joins TRBV9 to TRBJ2-5; D not certain. This CDR3 region has 15 residues. Trimming shortened V by 0 bases and J by 5 bases, and 14 bases separated the two germline ends. Looked up from germline, CDR1 is SGDLS and CDR2 is YYNGEE. The full variable domain, rest sourced from reference TRBV9 and TRBJ2-5, is DSGVTQTPKHLITATGQRVTLRCSPRSGDLSVYWYQQSLDQGLQFLIQYYNGEERAKGNILERFSAQQFPDLHSELNLSSLELGDSALYFCASSVDGVTWETQYFGPGTRLLVL.

The CDR3 loop is CASSDLYNEQFF. For the CDR3, the DNA is TGTGCCAGCAGTGATTTGTACAATGAGCAGTTCTTC. The rearrangement uses TRBV6-1 and TRBJ2-1; D not resolved. The CDR3 is 12 residues long. V was trimmed by 3 bases and J by 4 bases, leaving 4 bases between them. From germline, CDR1 is MNHNS and CDR2 SASEGT.

The rearrangement uses TRBV2 and TRBJ2-6; no clear D gene. V gave up 3 bases and J gave up 0 bases, with 9 bases separating them. The germline gives CDR1 SNHLY, CDR2 FYNNEI. This CDR3 is 16 amino acids long. The CDR3 nucleotides read TGTGCCAGCAGTGAGGTGGGATACTCTGGGGCCAACGTCCTGACTTTC. It is translated as CASSEVGYSGANVLTF.

This chain links TRBV6-1 with TRBJ2-7; TRBD2 agrees at 14 bases. V was clipped by 5 bases and J by 3 bases; unmatched bases: 6. CDR1 is MNHNS and CDR2 is SASEGT in the germline V gene. This CDR3 spans 16 amino acids. CDR3 sequence (DNA): TGTGCCAGCAGTCAAGGGACTAGCGGGAGTTTCTACGAGCAGTACTTC. Protein product: CASSQGTSGSFYEQYF.

This clone showed up just a few times. The V and J genes are TRBV30 and TRBJ1-1; 8 bases fit TRBD1. The CDR3 contains 14 residues. J was trimmed by 4 bases and V by 3 bases; bases with no gene match: 7. Per the germline V gene, CDR1 is GTSNPN and CDR2 is SVGIG (reference sequence). The CDR3 DNA sequence: TGTGCCTGGAGCTACTCAGGGGGCGGCACTGAAGCTTTCTTT. This codes for CAWSYSGGGTEAFF.

This clone was recorded once. V and J are TRBV7-3 and TRBJ2-5, with TRBD2 matching 10 bases. Germline V lookup: CDR1 SGHTA, CDR2 FQGTGA. The length of the CDR3 is 15 residues. J gave up 5 bases and V 0 bases, and 3 bases lay outside the gene matches. CDR3 DNA: TGTGCCAGCAGCTTAACGGCTAGCGGGAGTGAGACCCAGTACTTC. Translating gives CASSLTASGSETQYF. Complete variable domain (other parts from reference TRBV7-3 and TRBJ2-5): GAGVSQTPSNKVTEKGKYVELRCDPISGHTALYWYRQSLGQGPEFLIYFQGTGAADDSGLPNDRFFAVRPEGSVSTLKIQRTERGDSAVYLCASSLTASGSETQYFGPGTRLLVL.

This clone was detected once. CDR3 loop: CASSDGGGSGEAFF. In DNA form, the CDR3 reads TGTGCCAGCAGTGATGGCGGGGGGTCAGGTGAAGCTTTCTTT. The chain is built from TRBV2 and TRBJ1-1, with a weak D call TRBD1 (5 bases). Germline loops: CDR1 SNHLY, CDR2 FYNNEI. CDR3 length equals 14 residues. Trimming shortened V by 3 bases and J by 7 bases, and 15 bases separated the two germline ends.

The chain combines TRBV7-2 with TRBJ2-7, with a possible D match to TRBD2 (6 bases). This CDR3 contains 14 residues. From germline, CDR1 is SGHTA and CDR2 FQGNSA. V lost 1 base and J lost 3, with 10 bases in between. This chain's CDR3 is CASSLGLVFYEQYF. CDR3 coding DNA: TGTGCCAGCAGCTTAGGACTAGTTTTCTACGAGCAGTACTTC.

V is TRBV29-1 and J is TRBJ2-3, with TRBD1 matching 8 bases. V shed 1 base, J shed 4 bases, and the junction held 4 bases outside the gene matches. Germline V gene sequence: CDR1 SQVTM, CDR2 ANQGSEA. There are 14 residues in the CDR3. CDR3 region: CSVEGQGNADTQYF. The CDR3 nucleotides are TGCAGCGTTGAAGGACAGGGGAACGCAGATACGCAGTATTTT.

The chain employs TRBV18 and TRBJ2-3; the D gene is possibly TRBD1 (6 bases). Trimming left V 3 bases short and J 4 bases short, with 14 bases between. Germline-derived CDR1 and CDR2 are KGHSH and LQKENI. There are 15 residues in the CDR3. CDR3 in amino acids: CASSPQTAGADTQYF. CDR3 nucleotides: TGTGCCAGCTCACCCCAGACTGCAGGGGCAGATACGCAGTATTTT.

This rearrangement joins TRBV28 to TRBJ2-7; D possibly corresponds to TRBD2 (5 bases). V gave up 7 bases and J gave up 2 bases, with 21 bases separating them. The CDR3 contains 16 residues. The germline gives CDR1 MDHEN, CDR2 SYDVKM. The CDR3 reads CASMQRAGGSPYEQYF. As DNA, the CDR3 is TGTGCCAGCATGCAAAGGGCGGGTGGGTCTCCCTACGAGCAGTACTTC.

The chain has TRBV18 and TRBJ2-3; 7 bases align to TRBD1. This CDR3 spans 14 amino acids. Germline trimming cut 5 bases from V and 4 bases from J; bases unmatched to any gene: 6. Germline V gives CDR1 KGHSH, CDR2 LQKENI. The CDR3: CASSINRGADTQYF. The CDR3 DNA reads TGTGCCAGCTCAATTAACAGGGGCGCAGATACGCAGTATTTT.

The chain employs TRBV19 and TRBJ2-7; weak D call: TRBD2 (6 bases). In germline, CDR1 is LNHDA, CDR2 SQIVND (reference sequence). CDR3 length: 16 amino acids. Trimming shortened V by 5 bases and J by 3 bases, and 20 bases separated the two germline ends. CDR3 sequence: CASSSSFGGTGYEQYF. CDR3 nucleotides: TGTGCCAGTAGTTCATCATTCGGGGGAACGGGCTACGAGCAGTACTTC.

The gene calls are TRBV19 and TRBJ2-7; tentatively, D is TRBD1 or TRBD2 (5 bases each). CDR3 length: 13 residues. Per the germline V gene, CDR1 is LNHDA and CDR2 is SQIVND (reference sequence). Trimming took 4 bases from V and 2 from J, leaving 9 bases between them. The CDR3 loop is CASSRDPTYEQYF. The CDR3 nucleotides read TGTGCCAGTAGTAGGGACCCCACCTACGAGCAGTACTTC.

The V gene is TRBV19, the J gene TRBJ1-4; 9 nucleotides line up with TRBD1. The germline gives CDR1 LNHDA, CDR2 SQIVND (reference sequence). Germline trimming cut 3 bases from V and 5 bases from J; bases unmatched to any gene: 4. The CDR3 loop spans 15 amino acids. Here the CDR3 DNA reads TGTGCCAGTAGTATGGGGGACAGGGAGAATGAAAAACTGTTTTTT. Translation gives CASSMGDRENEKLFF.

The rearrangement links TRBV29-1 to TRBJ2-1, with TRBD1 matching over 7 bases. V lost 4 bases to trimming and J lost 2 bases; unmatched junction nucleotides: 5. Germline CDR1 SQVTM, CDR2 ANQGSEA. This CDR3 region has 14 residues. The CDR3 protein is CSVVVGQTYNEQFF. The DNA of the CDR3 is TGCAGCGTTGTTGTGGGACAGACCTACAATGAGCAGTTCTTC.

This sequence joins TRBV5-1 and TRBJ2-2; no firm D call. The CDR3 covers 14 residues. The V and J ends lost 4 bases and 1 base respectively, with 8 bases between them. CDR1 and CDR2 from the germline V gene are SGHRS and YFSETQ. CDR3 in amino acids: CASSPGWNTGELFF. The CDR3 DNA reads as TGCGCCAGCAGCCCCGGGTGGAACACCGGGGAGCTGTTTTTT.

The chain carries TRBV5-5 and TRBJ1-2, with D possibly being TRBD1 (5 bases). Germline CDR1 SGHKS, CDR2 YYEKEE (reference sequence). V dropped 7 bases and J dropped 7 bases, with 20 bases sitting between them. This CDR3 has 14 amino acids. CDR3 sequence: CASVQTQGRGGYTF. The CDR3, as DNA: TGTGCCAGCGTCCAAACGCAGGGCCGCGGTGGCTACACCTTC.